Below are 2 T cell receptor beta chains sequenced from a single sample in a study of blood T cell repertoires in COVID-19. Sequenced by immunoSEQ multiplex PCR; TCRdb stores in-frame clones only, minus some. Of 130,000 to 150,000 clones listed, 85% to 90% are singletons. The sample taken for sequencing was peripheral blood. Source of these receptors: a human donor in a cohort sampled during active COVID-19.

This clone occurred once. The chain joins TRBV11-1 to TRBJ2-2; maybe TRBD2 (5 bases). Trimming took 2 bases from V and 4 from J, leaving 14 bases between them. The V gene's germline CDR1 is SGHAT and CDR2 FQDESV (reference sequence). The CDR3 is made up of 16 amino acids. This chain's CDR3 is CASSLLGSGGTGELFF. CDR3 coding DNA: TGTGCCAGCAGCTTACTGGGGAGTGGAGGCACCGGGGAGCTGTTTTTT.

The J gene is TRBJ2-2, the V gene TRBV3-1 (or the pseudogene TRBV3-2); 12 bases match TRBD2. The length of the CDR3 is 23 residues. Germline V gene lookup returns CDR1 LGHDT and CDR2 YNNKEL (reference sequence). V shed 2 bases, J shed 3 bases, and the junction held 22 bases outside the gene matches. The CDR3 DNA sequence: TGTGCCAGCAGCCAATGGCCCCAGGATCTAGCGGGGGGGCCCCCTGAACACACCGGGGAGCTGTTTTTT. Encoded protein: CASSQWPQDLAGGPPEHTGELFF.